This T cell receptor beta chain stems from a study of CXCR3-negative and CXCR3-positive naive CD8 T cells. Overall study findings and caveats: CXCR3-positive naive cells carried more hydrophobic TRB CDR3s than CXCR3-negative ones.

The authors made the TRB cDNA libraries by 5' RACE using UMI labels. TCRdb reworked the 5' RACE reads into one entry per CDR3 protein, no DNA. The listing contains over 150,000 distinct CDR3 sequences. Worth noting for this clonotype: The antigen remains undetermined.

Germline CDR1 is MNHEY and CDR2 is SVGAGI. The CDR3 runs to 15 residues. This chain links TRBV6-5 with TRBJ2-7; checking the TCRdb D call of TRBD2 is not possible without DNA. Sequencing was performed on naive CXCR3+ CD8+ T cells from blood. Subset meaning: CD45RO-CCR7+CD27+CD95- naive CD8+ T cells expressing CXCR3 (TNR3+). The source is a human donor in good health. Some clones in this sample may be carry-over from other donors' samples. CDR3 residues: CASSLKGPGPYEQYF.